What follows are 32 T cell receptor beta chains derived from one specimen sequenced in a study of blood T cell repertoires in COVID-19 (dated by TCRdb to about 2020). To prepare the library, the immunoSEQ multiplex PCR assay was applied. Here the immuneACCESS table is served through TCRdb, limited to in-frame sequences with V and J called. Missing clones are a known gap in these copies; in checked studies unresolved V genes cover under half, and the rest lacks a known reason. Here the sample has about 100,000 clones; roughly 87% occur a single time. About 6% of the sample goes to the ten largest clones. The sample was peripheral blood. The source is a woman in her sixties with acute or convalescent COVID-19.

The CDR3, as DNA: TGTGCCACCAGTGACCCTACAGGGGGCGGACAGCCCCAGCATTTT. Translation: CATSDPTGGGQPQHF. The chain recombines TRBV24-1 with TRBJ1-5, with TRBD1 matching over 9 bases. The germline CDR1 and CDR2 sequences are KGHDR and SFDVKD. The CDR3 is 15 residues long. V was clipped by 4 bases and J by 7 bases; unmatched bases: 7.

The chain is built from TRBV2 and TRBJ2-1, with 16 bases lining up with TRBD2. J was trimmed by 7 bases and V by 6 bases; bases with no gene match: 3. The germline V gene has CDR1 SNHLY and CDR2 FYNNEI. CDR3 size: 15 residues. This chain's CDR3 is CASRGLAGGWNEQFF. The CDR3 coding sequence is TGTGCCAGCAGGGGACTAGCGGGAGGGTGGAATGAGCAGTTCTTC. Complete variable domain (other parts from reference TRBV2 and TRBJ2-1): EPEVTQTPSHQVTQMGQEVILRCVPISNHLYFYWYRQILGQKVEFLVSFYNNEISEKSEIFDDQFSVERPDGSNFTLKIRSTKLEDSAMYFCASRGLAGGWNEQFFGPGTRLTVL.

V usage is TRBV6-1 and J usage is TRBJ2-3; 11 bases agree with TRBD2. CDR3 size: 16 residues. Looked up from germline, CDR1 is MNHNS and CDR2 is SASEGT. Trimming at V came to 4 bases and at J to 2 bases, leaving 5 bases not matched to a gene. The CDR3 loop is CASSVGTSGFTDTQYF. CDR3 DNA sequence: TGTGCCAGCAGTGTGGGGACTAGCGGCTTCACAGATACGCAGTATTTT.

This clone was seen a single time. The V and J genes are TRBV19 and TRBJ1-2, with a tentative D call TRBD1 (6 bases). Germline CDR1 and CDR2: LNHDA and SQIVND (reference sequence). The CDR3 contains 14 residues. V was clipped by 4 bases and J by 7 bases, with 16 bases between them. In nucleotides, the CDR3 is TGTGCCAGTAGTACCACAGGGTTCAAAGGTGGCTACACCTTC. As protein: CASSTTGFKGGYTF.

The chain carries TRBV7-2 and TRBJ1-2; 8 bases line up with TRBD1. V shed 4 bases and J 7 bases; nucleotides not matched to a gene: 5. CDR1 SGHTA and CDR2 FQGNSA come from the germline V gene. CDR3 length: 13 residues. This CDR3 is CASSSQGGVGYTF. The CDR3 bases are TGTGCCAGCAGCTCACAGGGGGGAGTTGGCTACACCTTC.

The V gene is TRBV10-2, the J gene TRBJ1-1; D is ambiguous. CDR1 is WSHSY, CDR2 SAAADI, per germline. Trimming left V 2 bases short and J 3 bases short, with 10 bases between. The CDR3 covers 14 residues. The CDR3 sequence is CASSEGRWYTEAFF. Here the CDR3 DNA reads TGCGCCAGCAGTGAGGGCAGGTGGTACACTGAAGCTTTCTTT.

This sequence joins TRBV20-1 and TRBJ1-2; D possibly corresponds to TRBD1 (6 bases). In germline, CDR1 is DFQATT, CDR2 SNEGSKA (reference sequence). V dropped 8 bases and J dropped 3 bases, with 10 bases sitting between them. The CDR3 has 11 amino acids. DNA of the CDR3: TGCAGTAAGACAGGACACTATGGCTACACCTTC. The encoded protein is CSKTGHYGYTF.

The gene calls are TRBV30 and TRBJ1-1; D might be TRBD1 (6 bases). The CDR3 is made up of 13 amino acids. V shed 1 base and J shed 3 bases, with 9 bases lying between them. Looked up from germline, CDR1 is GTSNPN and CDR2 is SVGIG (reference sequence). This CDR3 is CAWSATGDTEAFF. The CDR3 DNA reads TGTGCCTGGAGTGCGACAGGCGACACTGAAGCTTTCTTT.

CDR3 region: CASSLDEGARAYEQYV. CDR3 bases: TGCGCCAGCAGCTTGGATGAGGGGGCGAGGGCCTACGAGCAGTACGTC. This chain joins TRBV5-1 and TRBJ2-7; 7 nucleotides align to TRBD1. This CDR3 has 16 residues. CDR1 and CDR2 (germline): SGHRS, YFSETQ. V gave up 0 bases and J gave up 2 bases; unmatched junction bases: 8.

This chain connects TRBV9 to TRBJ1-1; the D is unclear. The ends were cut back, 0 bases at V and 4 bases at J, with 10 bases in the middle. CDR3 length: 14 residues. Per germline, CDR1 SGDLS and CDR2 YYNGEE. CDR3: CASSVVAERTEAFF. The CDR3 nucleotides are TGTGCCAGCAGCGTAGTCGCAGAACGCACTGAAGCTTTCTTT.

The genes are TRBV5-1 and TRBJ2-2, with TRBD1 identical over 8 bases. Germline assignment: CDR1 SGHRS and CDR2 YFSETQ. This CDR3 contains 13 residues. V shed 10 bases and J 7 bases; nucleotides not matched to a gene: 9. CDR3 bases: TGCGCCGGACGGACAGGGTTAAACGGGGAGCTGTTTTTT. Amino acids: CAGRTGLNGELFF.

The V gene is TRBV5-1, the J gene TRBJ2-7; D unclear. The germline V gene encodes CDR1 SGHRS and CDR2 YFSETQ. Trimming stripped 3 bases from V and 3 bases from J, with 7 bases between. The CDR3 length is 12 residues. The CDR3 coding sequence is TGCGCCAGCAGCTCCCTCGGCTACGAGCAGTACTTC. Its translation is CASSSLGYEQYF.

This chain links TRBV12-3 or TRBV12-4 with TRBJ2-5; D is undetermined. The ends were cut back, 6 bases at V and 5 bases at J, with 10 bases in the middle. This CDR3 comprises 12 residues. CDR3 region: CASSRLRETQYF. The CDR3 bases are TGTGCCAGCAGCCGCTTGAGGGAGACCCAGTACTTC.

This rearrangement joins TRBV28 to TRBJ1-1; 8 positions match TRBD1. The CDR3 contains 14 residues. The germline CDR1 and CDR2 sequences are MDHEN and SYDVKM. Trimming took 6 bases from V and 3 from J; bases not matched to a gene: 6. The CDR3 coding sequence is TGTGCCAGCAGGCCAGGGGGCGCGTACACTGAAGCTTTCTTT. Amino acids: CASRPGGAYTEAFF.

The chain joins TRBV4-1 to TRBJ1-2; TRBD1 matches at 10 bases. CDR3 length: 16 amino acids. Unmatched junction bases numbered 6, after V lost 3 bases and J lost 2 bases. The germline V gene encodes CDR1 MGHRA and CDR2 YSYEKL. The CDR3 nucleotides are TGCGCCAGCAGCCACCCGGGACAGGGGTTAAACTATGGCTACACCTTC. Residues: CASSHPGQGLNYGYTF.

V gene TRBV5-1 combines with J gene TRBJ1-1; D remains unclear. Trimming cost V 4 bases and J 0 bases, with 10 bases left between them. The CDR3 consists of 14 residues. In germline, CDR1 is SGHRS, CDR2 YFSETQ. CDR3 residues: CASSTGAVNTEAFF. The CDR3 region has the DNA TGCGCCAGCAGCACGGGAGCGGTGAACACTGAAGCTTTCTTT.

The rearrangement joins TRBV5-8 to TRBJ2-1; TRBD1 matches 12 bases. Germline assignment: CDR1 SGHTS and CDR2 YDEGEE. This CDR3 has 15 residues. Trimming took 1 base from V and 8 from J; bases not matched to a gene: 4. CDR3 DNA: TGTGCCAGCAGCTTGACCGGGACAGGGGGCTATGAGCAGTTCTTC. It codes for CASSLTGTGGYEQFF.

The chain links TRBV2 to TRBJ1-5; 8 positions agree with TRBD1. This CDR3 has 12 amino acids. Per the germline V gene, CDR1 is SNHLY and CDR2 is FYNNEI. The V segment lost 8 bases and the J segment 7 bases; nucleotides outside the gene matches: 4. In nucleotides, the CDR3 is TGTGCCAGCGGACAGGGAGGACAGCCCCAGCATTTT. It yields the protein CASGQGGQPQHF.

The V call is TRBV6-2 or TRBV6-3, the J call TRBJ1-2, with TRBD1 identical over 9 bases. V shed 2 bases, J shed 2 bases, and the junction held 3 bases outside the gene matches. The CDR3 totals 15 residues. Per germline, CDR1 MNHEY and CDR2 SVGEGT. The CDR3 DNA sequence: TGTGCCAGCAGTTACCCAACAGGGGGCAACTATGGCTACACCTTC. Protein: CASSYPTGGNYGYTF.

This rearrangement joins TRBV10-3 to TRBJ2-4; possibly TRBD2 for D (6 bases). CDR1 and CDR2 from the germline V gene are ENHRY and SYGVKD. The CDR3 runs 16 residues. Between the trimmed V and J ends, which lost 0 bases and 0 bases, there was a span of 9 bases. CDR3 sequence reads: CAISESGGLAKNIQYF. CDR3 DNA: TGTGCCATCAGTGAGTCGGGGGGTCTAGCCAAAAACATTCAGTACTTC.

V gene TRBV18 combines with J gene TRBJ2-1, with TRBD1 matching 8 bases. This CDR3 comprises 15 residues. With V trimmed by 6 bases and J by 6 bases, 10 bases remained unmatched. Germline V gene data show CDR1 as KGHSH and CDR2 as LQKENI. CDR3 in DNA: TGTGCCAGCTCTAATCGGCAGGGGGCCTTCAATGAGCAGTTCTTC. Amino acid sequence: CASSNRQGAFNEQFF.

V and J are TRBV6-5 and TRBJ2-5; 9 bases match TRBD2. There are 15 residues in the CDR3. Trimming cost V 4 bases and J 4 bases; bases outside gene matches: 7. Germline V lookup: CDR1 MNHEY, CDR2 SVGAGI. DNA for the CDR3: TGTGCCAGCAGTTCGCCTAGCGGGATTTCAGAGACCCAGTACTTC. This gives the protein CASSSPSGISETQYF.

This chain joins TRBV2 and TRBJ1-5; weak D call: TRBD1 (5 bases). There are 13 residues in the CDR3. CDR1 SNHLY and CDR2 FYNNEI come from the germline V gene. V was cut by 7 bases and J by 4 bases, with 11 bases left in between. CDR3 DNA sequence: TGTGCCAGCACGTGGGGGAGGAATCAGCCCCAGCATTTT. It translates to CASTWGRNQPQHF.

This sequence joins TRBV24-1 and TRBJ1-3; TRBD1 aligns across 7 bases. Looked up from germline, CDR1 is KGHDR and CDR2 is SFDVKD. V lost 4 bases, J lost 3 bases, and 2 bases stayed unmatched. The CDR3 is 14 residues long. The CDR3 protein is CATSESGGGNTIYF. DNA of the CDR3: TGTGCCACCAGTGAGTCAGGGGGTGGAAACACCATATATTTT.

This clone was recorded a few times. CDR3 nucleotides: TGTGCCAGCAGCCCAGGGCGGGAGCTCGGGGAGCTGTTTTTT. Amino acids: CASSPGRELGELFF. The gene calls are TRBV11-2 and TRBJ2-2; the match to TRBD2 covers 7 bases. In germline, CDR1 is SGHAT, CDR2 FQNNGV. The junction had 7 bases not matched to a gene; V was cut back by 5 bases and J by 7 bases. This CDR3 is 14 amino acids long.

The rearrangement links TRBV10-3 to TRBJ2-1, with 10 bases that match TRBD1. This CDR3 is 16 amino acids long. From germline, CDR1 is ENHRY and CDR2 SYGVKD. V gave up 10 bases and J gave up 1 base; unmatched junction bases: 10. The CDR3 region has the DNA TGTGCCACAAGTACCGGGACAGGGGAATCCTACAATGAGCAGTTCTTC. Translated, it gives CATSTGTGESYNEQFF.

The chain carries TRBV6-5 and TRBJ2-7; D unclear. Per the germline V gene, CDR1 is MNHEY and CDR2 is SVGAGI. The ends were cut back, 2 bases at V and 0 bases at J, with 8 bases in the middle. This CDR3 comprises 14 residues. In DNA form, the CDR3 reads TGTGCCAGCAGTTACAGAGGCAACTCCTACGAGCAGTACTTC. It is translated as CASSYRGNSYEQYF.

The genes are TRBV5-1 and TRBJ2-5, with D unclear. Per germline, CDR1 SGHRS and CDR2 YFSETQ. This CDR3 is built from 14 residues. V was cut by 0 bases and J by 5 bases, with 11 bases left in between. The CDR3, as DNA: TGCGCCAGCAGCTTGGGGTCCGGAGAGGAGACCCAGTACTTC. Translation gives CASSLGSGEETQYF.

The rearrangement joins TRBV28 to TRBJ2-3; TRBD2 matches 13 bases. J lost 6 bases, V lost 2 bases, and 11 bases had no gene match. The CDR3 covers 18 residues. Germline V CDR1 and CDR2: MDHEN, SYDVKM. The CDR3 coding sequence is TGTGCCAGCAGTTTAGGCCCGACTAGCGGGAGGCCAGGGGATACGCAGTATTTT. Amino acid sequence: CASSLGPTSGRPGDTQYF.

This chain links TRBV27 with TRBJ2-7; 8 bases match TRBD2. Germline-derived CDR1 and CDR2 are MNHEY and SMNVEV (reference sequence). Losses at the gene ends were 6 bases for V and 4 bases for J; bases not matched to a gene: 5. This CDR3 is 13 amino acids long. The CDR3 spells CASSREGQYEQYF. In DNA form, the CDR3 reads TGTGCCAGCAGCCGGGAGGGCCAATACGAGCAGTACTTC.

This chain joins TRBV2 and TRBJ1-5, with D possibly being TRBD1 (5 bases). V shed 4 bases and J shed 0 bases, with 10 bases lying between them. CDR3 size: 15 residues. Germline CDR1 is SNHLY and CDR2 is FYNNEI. CDR3 loop: CASSAGINSNQPQHF. CDR3 nucleotide sequence: TGTGCCAGCAGTGCAGGGATAAATAGCAATCAGCCCCAGCATTTT.

The chain links TRBV5-1 to TRBJ2-1; TRBD2 aligns across 8 bases. The trim removed 2 bases at V and 0 bases at J, leaving 1 base unmatched. The CDR3 has 15 residues. CDR1 is SGHRS, CDR2 YFSETQ, per germline. Here the CDR3 reads CASSLSGSSYNEQFF. In nucleotides, the CDR3 is TGCGCCAGCAGCTTAAGCGGGAGCTCCTACAATGAGCAGTTCTTC.